Listed below are T cell receptor beta chains from one sample, sequenced in a study of control samples from healthy donors and cancer patients. Repertoires were generated with immunoSEQ multiplex PCR, while TCRdb's copy carries only in-frame clones and drops some. The sample lists about 85,000 clones; approximately 91% were seen once. The specimen was blood. The receptors shown here come from a woman aged 55-70 years in good health. Each CDR3 is given with its conserved first and last residue. Fields, in order: V gene, CDR3 length, clone size, J gene, D gene, CDR3 DNA, CDR3 protein. D genes are given only for firm matches. Clone size is stated in some rows and not others, as once, few, many or a class when expanded.

V gene: TRBV2; CDR3 length: 15; clone size: NA; J gene: TRBJ2-1; D gene: NA; CDR3 DNA: TGTGCCAGCAGCGTTACAGGGGACTTCTACAATGAGCAGTTCTTC; CDR3 protein: CASSVTGDFYNEQFF
V gene: TRBV20-1; CDR3 length: 16; clone size: once; J gene: TRBJ2-7; D gene: NA; CDR3 DNA: TGCAGTGCTAGTCCCACGCACAGGGCGTCGGTCTACGAGCAGTACTTC; CDR3 protein: CSASPTHRASVYEQYF
V gene: TRBV6-1; CDR3 length: 15; clone size: once; J gene: TRBJ2-5; D gene: NA; CDR3 DNA: TGTGCCAGCAGTGATTCGGGGGCGGGTGTAGAGACCCAGTACTTC; CDR3 protein: CASSDSGAGVETQYF
V gene: TRBV10-3; CDR3 length: 13; clone size: NA; J gene: TRBJ2-7; D gene: TRBD1; CDR3 DNA: TGTGCCACCCTCGGGACAGAGAACTACGAGCAGTACTTC; CDR3 protein: CATLGTENYEQYF
V gene: TRBV15; CDR3 length: 12; clone size: NA; J gene: TRBJ1-4; D gene: NA; CDR3 DNA: TGTGCCACCAGCAGATACTTGGAAAAACTGTTTTTT; CDR3 protein: CATSRYLEKLFF
V gene: TRBV5-1; CDR3 length: 15; clone size: NA; J gene: TRBJ1-2; D gene: TRBD1; CDR3 DNA: TGCGCCAGCAGCTTCTCCGGGACAGAGACCTATGGCTACACCTTC; CDR3 protein: CASSFSGTETYGYTF
V gene: TRBV6-1; CDR3 length: 15; clone size: once; J gene: TRBJ1-1; D gene: NA; CDR3 DNA: TGTGCCAGCAGTGAAGTGTTGGGACAGAACACTGAAGCTTTCTTT; CDR3 protein: CASSEVLGQNTEAFF
V gene: TRBV10-3; CDR3 length: 13; clone size: NA; J gene: TRBJ1-1; D gene: NA; CDR3 DNA: TGTGCCATCAGTGAGTTAAAGAACACTGAAGCTTTCTTT; CDR3 protein: CAISELKNTEAFF
V gene: TRBV12-3/TRBV12-4; CDR3 length: 11; clone size: NA; J gene: TRBJ1-2; D gene: NA; CDR3 DNA: TGTGCCAGCAGCTACAGGGTTGACTACACCTTC; CDR3 protein: CASSYRVDYTF
V gene: TRBV7-6; CDR3 length: 15; clone size: NA; J gene: TRBJ1-1; D gene: TRBD1; CDR3 DNA: TGTGCCAGCAGCTTATATCAGGGGGCAGGCACTGAAGCTTTCTTT; CDR3 protein: CASSLYQGAGTEAFF
V gene: TRBV18; CDR3 length: 14; clone size: few; J gene: TRBJ1-1; D gene: TRBD1; CDR3 DNA: TGTGCCAGCTCACCAGGGGGGACAGGGCCTGAAGCTTTCTTT; CDR3 protein: CASSPGGTGPEAFF
V gene: TRBV11-2; CDR3 length: 13; clone size: NA; J gene: TRBJ1-1; D gene: NA; CDR3 DNA: TGTGCCAGCAGCCACAGGACAGTACAGGAAGCTTTCTTT; CDR3 protein: CASSHRTVQEAFF
V gene: TRBV6-5; CDR3 length: 15; clone size: once; J gene: TRBJ1-1; D gene: NA; CDR3 DNA: TGTGCCAGCAGTTACTCGGTGGCGGGGGGGACTGAAGCTTTCTTT; CDR3 protein: CASSYSVAGGTEAFF
V gene: TRBV15; CDR3 length: 14; clone size: NA; J gene: TRBJ2-7; D gene: NA; CDR3 DNA: TGTGCCACCAGCAGAGAAGACGGGGCCTACGAGCAGTACTTC; CDR3 protein: CATSREDGAYEQYF
V gene: TRBV9; CDR3 length: 16; clone size: once; J gene: TRBJ2-1; D gene: NA; CDR3 DNA: TGTGCCAGCAGCGCTCAATCGGGACATCGATACAATGAGCAGTTCTTC; CDR3 protein: CASSAQSGHRYNEQFF
V gene: TRBV7-2; CDR3 length: 16; clone size: NA; J gene: TRBJ2-7; D gene: TRBD2; CDR3 DNA: TGTGCCAGCAGCCTGAGGACTAGCGGGAGGGTCTACGAGCAGTACTTC; CDR3 protein: CASSLRTSGRVYEQYF
V gene: TRBV6-5; CDR3 length: 12; clone size: NA; J gene: TRBJ2-7; D gene: TRBD2; CDR3 DNA: TGTGCCAGCAGGGTTAGCGGGTACGAGCAGTACTTC; CDR3 protein: CASRVSGYEQYF
V gene: TRBV7-9; CDR3 length: 15; clone size: NA; J gene: TRBJ2-7; D gene: NA; CDR3 DNA: TGTGCCAGCAGCTTTCTTGGGACAAATTCCTACGAGCAGTACTTC; CDR3 protein: CASSFLGTNSYEQYF
V gene: TRBV19; CDR3 length: 16; clone size: NA; J gene: TRBJ1-2; D gene: NA; CDR3 DNA: TGTGCCAGTAGTATCGGACGTTTGGGGCCGGCCCATGGCTACACCTTC; CDR3 protein: CASSIGRLGPAHGYTF
V gene: TRBV6-2/TRBV6-3; CDR3 length: 15; clone size: NA; J gene: TRBJ2-7; D gene: TRBD1; CDR3 DNA: TGTGCCAGCAGTTCCCCCGGGACAGGGTTTTACGAGCAGTACTTC; CDR3 protein: CASSSPGTGFYEQYF
V gene: TRBV7-9; CDR3 length: 15; clone size: NA; J gene: TRBJ1-2; D gene: NA; CDR3 DNA: TGTGCCAGCAGCTTAGCACAGGGTGCTAGCTATGGCTACACCTTC; CDR3 protein: CASSLAQGASYGYTF
V gene: TRBV10-3; CDR3 length: 13; clone size: NA; J gene: TRBJ2-7; D gene: NA; CDR3 DNA: TGTGCCATCAGTGCTAGATCCGCCTACGAGCAGTACTTC; CDR3 protein: CAISARSAYEQYF
V gene: TRBV10-2; CDR3 length: 15; clone size: NA; J gene: TRBJ2-1; D gene: TRBD1; CDR3 DNA: TGCGCCAGCAGTAGGGGACAGGGGCACTACAATGAGCAGTTCTTC; CDR3 protein: CASSRGQGHYNEQFF
V gene: TRBV10-1; CDR3 length: 12; clone size: NA; J gene: TRBJ2-7; D gene: TRBD1; CDR3 DNA: TGCGCCAGCGGGACAGGGTCCCACGAGCAGTACTTC; CDR3 protein: CASGTGSHEQYF
V gene: TRBV4-1; CDR3 length: 13; clone size: NA; J gene: TRBJ1-2; D gene: NA; CDR3 DNA: TGCGCCAGCAGTACACAGAGGACATATGGCTACACCTTC; CDR3 protein: CASSTQRTYGYTF
V gene: TRBV19; CDR3 length: 15; clone size: NA; J gene: TRBJ1-5; D gene: NA; CDR3 DNA: TGTGCCAGTACCTCCGTGGGCAGTGGGGATCAGCCCCAGCATTTT; CDR3 protein: CASTSVGSGDQPQHF
V gene: TRBV4-1; CDR3 length: 14; clone size: NA; J gene: TRBJ1-1; D gene: NA; CDR3 DNA: TGCGCCAGCAGCCAAGTTCAGCTCAACACTGAAGCTTTCTTT; CDR3 protein: CASSQVQLNTEAFF